This T cell receptor beta chain was retrieved from a study of cytomegalovirus exposure and HLA in healthy donors (dated by TCRdb to 2016 to 2017). Describing the broader study: An earlier analysis of several hundred of the donors reported approximately 260 Gb of sequence data and 95 million to 120 million unique TCR beta sequences obtained from approximately 180 million T cells. An early release that covered 640 HLA-typed donors contained 250 to 350 gigabases of sequencing data and some 87 million unique TCR sequences. Of the 350 to 450 genotyped donors, approximately 83% fell in the genetic ancestry cluster associated with self-reported Caucasian donors. The study was designed to test whether signatures of past pathogen exposure could be identified by cataloging public T cell receptors. Using immunosequencing, the study profiled T cell repertoires from roughly 650 subjects and related those repertoires to cytomegalovirus serostatus. In addition to the first cohort of 500 to 850 subjects, a separate validation cohort of approximately 130 different subjects was used. To predict cytomegalovirus infection status, the study brought together high-throughput TCR immunosequencing, statistical association of individual TCRs with disease status, and machine learning. To study patterns of TCR occurrence, a later analysis re-analyzed previously published TCR beta repertoires from 500 to 850 donors and added high-resolution HLA genotyping. Rather than drawing on any new phenotypic data, the later analysis identified candidate immune exposures from TCR beta sequences and the way those sequences occurred across donors. An earlier analysis of nearly 600 of the donors applied high-throughput TCR beta sequencing to assess whether each TCR beta V gene segment acted as functional or pseudogenic. Donor age, sex, ethnicity and CMV serostatus were compiled alongside the repertoire data. A later genetic analysis used genome-wide SNP genotypes for about 60% of the roughly 670 donors, treating that subset as a discovery cohort. Every discovery cohort repertoire had been produced on one sequencing platform. HLA typing covered class I and class II loci at four-digit resolution. Typing coverage varied by locus: about 620-630 donors for A, B, C, DRB1 and DQB1; roughly 510 for DQA1; about 570 for DPA1; approximately 450 for DPB1. Roughly 5 DR-DQ haplotypes were handled as single units for association and clustering, since linkage in the cohort was strong. Among 398 genotyped donors of the cohort, an average of around 250,000 unique TCR beta nucleotide sequences was sequenced per donor, of which roughly 17% were non-productive. The full study reports these points: Strong co-occurrence of HLA alleles, especially DR and DQ, made assigning TCR associations to individual alleles difficult. Roughly uniform sequencing depth across donors was assumed in presence/absence analyses, although this assumption may not hold. Because counts were too low, roughly 17 rarely observed V segments, including chromosome 9 orphons, were left out of the earlier analysis of 500 to 750 of the donors. HLA typing was unavailable for some donors at each locus, so association tests used only the typed subset. An earlier analysis of around 500 of the donors showed that most TCR beta V segments appeared in productive rearrangements either about 87% or about 30% of the time, which broadly matched IMGT annotations. The classifier was reported to diagnose cytomegalovirus status with high specificity and sensitivity in both the original and validation cohorts. According to a later genetic analysis, donors in an Asian-associated ancestry cluster had fewer N-insertions in productive TCRs than the approximately 700-donor mean. While some public TCRs were present in many individuals, most TCR sequences turned up only very rarely across donors. Compared with equally common non-associated chains, HLA-associated TCR beta chains in a later analysis were more clonally expanded and had lower generation probabilities. Linkage disequilibrium might explain the correlated functional status among segregating V segments, but an unknown experimental factor could not be excluded. The authors suggested that the approach could potentially be extended to other disease states and immunological phenotypes. A few of the identified cytomegalovirus-associated TCR beta chains were confirmed in vitro to be specific for cytomegalovirus antigens. The study gave a list of 150 to 200 TCR beta chains associated with cytomegalovirus. In this cohort, only TCR beta chains were sequenced, and detectable features were limited by the absence of alpha or paired-chain data. Several of the top co-occurrence clusters appeared to be linked to parvovirus B19, influenza, CMV and Epstein-Barr virus, according to a later analysis. A cluster of highly shared sequence variants was judged likely to represent a technical artifact of the sequencing pipeline. According to a later analysis, TCR association rates differed among HLA loci, with DRB1 alleles showing the most associated TCRs and HLA-C alleles showing the fewest. For the cohort, immune exposure information was limited to CMV serostatus. The 87-base-pair reads could not distinguish some IMGT-functional V segments, including TRBV6-2 and TRBV6-3, so those segments were excluded. A later analysis found that most CMV-associated TCR beta chains appeared HLA-restricted, with HLA associations seemingly driven largely by CMV exposure. A further reported finding was that TCR beta sequences accurately predicted the HLA-A and HLA-B alleles for most subjects in the first cohort. A later analysis associated 15,000 to 20,000 TCR beta sequences with specific HLA alleles at a false discovery rate of 0.05. V-gene and J-gene trimming of TCR beta chains was associated with a missense DCLRE1C variant in a later genetic analysis, and the association was replicated in an independent cohort.

Receptor amplification or capture employed the immunoSEQ multiplex PCR assay. A mixture of 60 forward primers for TCR Vbeta segments and 13 reverse primers for TCR Jbeta segments was used in the multiplex PCR. Amplification of the CDR3 region of rearranged TCR beta genes was performed with a multiplex PCR assay on genomic DNA. On the Illumina HiSeq System, the amplified TCR beta libraries were sequenced as 87-base-pair reads. Regarding the original processing steps: Across the roughly 640 repertoires, a later analysis counted some 80 million unique TCR beta chains, roughly 11 million of which were shared by at least two donors. To remove PCR and sequencing errors, raw reads were error-corrected and collapsed into unique sequences using a nearest-neighbor algorithm that merged closely related sequences. V, D and J gene segments were assigned by aligning CDR3 sequences to IMGT reference sequences. For a sequence to be retained, at least a six-nucleotide match to both a V gene segment and a J gene segment was required. Rearrangements were classified as productive when the CDR3 lacked stop codons and remained in frame with V and J, and all other rearrangements were classified as non-productive. Following IMGT convention, CDR3 was defined as the stretch from the second conserved V-encoded cysteine up to the conserved J-encoded phenylalanine. Sequences without an unambiguous match to a single V gene segment were excluded from the earlier analysis of 500 to 700 of the donors. In an earlier analysis of several hundred of the donors, V segments were called functional above 56.7% productive rearrangements and were called segregating when the between-donor standard deviation exceeded 5%. To diagnose cytomegalovirus status from the catalog of TCR beta chain sequences, a statistical classification framework was built. In a later analysis, V and J genes were assigned by comparing TCR nucleotide sequences against IMGT/GENE-DB human TR gene sequences. Using the TCRdist pipeline, a later analysis assigned CDR3 sequences along with most-parsimonious VDJ recombination scenarios. A later analysis defined each TCR beta chain by its CDR3 amino acid sequence plus V-gene family, and excluded reads lacking a unique V-gene family. To address suspected cross-contamination and a sequencing artifact, a later analysis removed around 600 highly shared, low-generation-probability nucleotide sequences. For each public chain, a later analysis derived a clonal expansion index from normalized ranks of inferred template counts within each repertoire. In a later analysis, generation probabilities were computed with a VDJ recombination model fitted to out-of-frame rearrangements, and the resulting probabilities were checked against IGoR. A later analysis scored TCR-TCR, TCR-HLA and TCR-CMV co-occurrence with hypergeometric tests, applying a repertoire-size bias correction to TCR pairs. False discovery rates were estimated in a later analysis by permuting HLA or CMV assignments 20 times. In a later analysis, co-occurring TCRs were grouped using DBSCAN, with TCRdist sequence similarity added in when clustering inside HLA-allele-positive subsets. Co-occurrence clustering excluded repertoires with fewer than 30,000 or more than 120,000 public chains, plus five with anomalous nucleotide sharing. The clones in this table, taken by TCRdb from immuneACCESS, are in-frame only. Not every clone is retained; where verified, under half of the shortfall comes from an unresolved V gene, and the cause of the rest is unknown. The DNA gave D and trimming, while V, J and clone size come from that table. This sample is represented by around 140,000 clones; less than 85% of them were singletons. The top ten constitute approximately 1.5% of the sample.

The cohort comprised 710 or so healthy bone marrow donors. All cohort members were sampled while nominally healthy, although unrecorded immune exposures were likely present. The donor tested CMV seronegative, placing the donor among the 300 to 400 seronegative members of the cohort. Each donor provided a peripheral blood sample, and peripheral blood mononuclear cells were used for TCR beta sequencing. Genomic DNA was extracted from the blood cell samples with the Qiagen DNeasy Blood Extraction Kit. From the cysteine through the phenylalanine, the CDR3 covers 18 amino acids. The sequence is cut down to CDR3 DNA, 54 bases in frame from base 1. Based on the germline V gene, the CDR1 and CDR2 sequences are SNHLY and FYNNEI. Trimming takes 3 bases off V and 3 bases off J; junction bases not matched to a gene: 14. On this clone: The target of this receptor is not known. Base-call qualities are not available, and no considerably larger clone is one nucleotide away.

The sequence is built from TRBV2 and TRBJ1-1, with 9 bases matching TRBD1. This clonotype was sampled from a man aged 35-49 years in good health and CMV-seronegative. The sample taken for sequencing was PBMCs. The bases read TGTGCCAGCAGTGACCCACGAACCGGGACAGGGTTTCACACTGAAGCTTTCTTT. Translated, it reads CASSDPRTGTGFHTEAFF.